Each of the 20 T cell receptor beta chains below was sequenced from the same sample in a study of shared clonotypes between healthy human individuals. Repertoires were generated with immunoSEQ multiplex PCR, while TCRdb's copy carries only in-frame clones and drops some. The data hold approximately 2,200,000 clones, with around 93% observed a single time. Terminally differentiated effector memory CD45RA+ cells were left out of the naive CD8 fraction, which was CD45RO-negative and positively selected for CCR7. The sample taken for sequencing was naive CD8+ T cells from PBMCs. The source is a man aged 18 to 29 in good health. Some clones in this sample may be carry-over from other donors' samples.

The chain recombines TRBV19 with TRBJ1-1, with 8 bases matching TRBD1. CDR3 size: 14 residues. CDR1 is LNHDA, CDR2 SQIVND, per germline (reference sequence). With 5 bases clipped from V and 3 bases from J, the junction kept 5 bases outside the gene matches. The CDR3 DNA sequence: TGTGCCAGTAGTCCTCTACAGGGGGACACTGAAGCTTTCTTT. This sequence encodes CASSPLQGDTEAFF.

The chain is built from TRBV29-1 and TRBJ2-3; 8 bases align to TRBD2. Germline V CDR1 and CDR2: SQVTM, ANQGSEA. Trimming removed 6 bases from V and 4 bases from J; junction bases left unmatched: 15. The CDR3 is 16 residues long. The CDR3 DNA follows: TGCAGCGTGGGATACACGGGACTAGTCTTTGCAGATACGCAGTATTTT. Encoded protein: CSVGYTGLVFADTQYF.

The CDR3 is CASNFALNEQFF. For the CDR3, the DNA is TGTGCCAGCAACTTTGCCCTCAATGAGCAGTTCTTC. The rearrangement links TRBV7-9 to TRBJ2-1; unclear D gene. The CDR3 has 12 residues. Germline CDR1 SEHNR, CDR2 FQNEAQ (reference sequence). Trimming stripped 7 bases from V and 6 bases from J, with 10 bases between.

This chain's CDR3 is CASSVAGQADTQYF. CDR3 in DNA: TGTGCCAGCAGCGTAGCAGGACAGGCTGATACGCAGTATTTT. This chain connects TRBV9 to TRBJ2-3; 7 bases are shared with TRBD1. The germline gives CDR1 SGDLS, CDR2 YYNGEE. V gave up 0 bases and J gave up 6 bases; unmatched junction bases: 4. The CDR3 consists of 14 residues. Full variable domain (rest looked up from reference TRBV9 and TRBJ2-3): DSGVTQTPKHLITATGQRVTLRCSPRSGDLSVYWYQQSLDQGLQFLIQYYNGEERAKGNILERFSAQQFPDLHSELNLSSLELGDSALYFCASSVAGQADTQYFGPGTRLTVL.

As for this clone: Other DNA sequences within the sample encode an identical CDR3. The rearrangement uses TRBV28 and TRBJ2-1; D is uncertain. V was trimmed by 5 bases and J by 0 bases, leaving 8 bases between them. Germline V lookup: CDR1 MDHEN, CDR2 SYDVKM. The CDR3 spans 14 residues. In DNA, the CDR3 is TGTGCCAGCAGTCCCTCAAGCTCCTACAATGAGCAGTTCTTC. This sequence encodes CASSPSSSYNEQFF.

The chain links TRBV19 to TRBJ1-1; maybe TRBD1 (6 bases). Germline V CDR1 and CDR2: LNHDA, SQIVND (reference sequence). The CDR3 sequence is 13 residues long. V lost 5 bases and J lost 9, with 16 bases in between. Written as DNA, the CDR3 is TGTGCCAGTAGTCTAGGACAGCCATCCCAAGCTTTCTTT. Amino acid sequence: CASSLGQPSQAFF.

V gene TRBV28 combines with J gene TRBJ2-3; 7 bases agree with TRBD2. The CDR3 has 16 residues. Per germline, CDR1 MDHEN and CDR2 SYDVKM. V shed 3 bases and J 1 base; nucleotides not matched to a gene: 7. The CDR3: CASSLGGSRGTDTQYF. The CDR3 DNA reads as TGTGCCAGCAGTTTGGGCGGGAGCAGGGGCACAGATACGCAGTATTTT.

This chain joins TRBV7-2 and TRBJ2-1, with unresolved D. Deletions cut 4 bases from V and 7 bases from J, with 8 bases between. Per the germline V gene, CDR1 is SGHTA and CDR2 is FQGNSA. The CDR3 contains 12 residues. CDR3 residues: CASSYVRNEQFF. In DNA, the CDR3 is TGTGCCAGCAGCTACGTAAGGAATGAGCAGTTCTTC.

The rearrangement joins TRBV4-1 to TRBJ2-7; D perhaps matches TRBD1 (5 bases). Germline V gene lookup returns CDR1 MGHRA and CDR2 YSYEKL. V lost 2 bases and J lost 6, with 23 bases in between. CDR3 size: 17 residues. The CDR3: CASSQLRPPTRQGEQYF. CDR3 in DNA: TGCGCCAGCAGCCAACTTCGACCACCCACACGGCAGGGCGAGCAGTACTTC.

The sample holds a few counts of this clone. V usage is TRBV2 and J usage is TRBJ2-1, with D possibly being TRBD1 (5 bases). CDR3 length: 14 amino acids. V was shortened by 0 bases and J by 10 bases, with 13 bases between the two germline ends. Germline CDR1 is SNHLY and CDR2 is FYNNEI. The CDR3 DNA is TGTGCCAGCAGTGAAGCTTCCAGGGTCCGCGAGCAGTTCTTC. Encoded protein: CASSEASRVREQFF.

The chain couples TRBV28 to TRBJ2-7, with a weak D call TRBD2 (5 bases). This CDR3 has 16 amino acids. V lost 5 bases to trimming and J lost 6 bases, with 23 bases between them. CDR1 is MDHEN, CDR2 SYDVKM, per germline. CDR3 DNA: TGTGCCAGCAGTCCATTCAAAAGCGGCCCGAAGTGCGAGCAGTACTTC. Amino acid sequence: CASSPFKSGPKCEQYF.

V gene TRBV18 combines with J gene TRBJ2-1, with D unresolved. This CDR3 region has 16 residues. Germline CDR1 is KGHSH and CDR2 is LQKENI. Trimming took off 0 bases at V and 7 bases at J, with 16 bases between the two ends. Here the CDR3 DNA reads TGTGCCAGCTCACCACCTAGGGTGGCCATCACTAATGAGCAGTTCTTC. It is translated as CASSPPRVAITNEQFF.

This sequence joins TRBV7-8 and TRBJ1-5, with D possibly TRBD1 on 6 matching bases. Trimming removed 0 bases from V and 6 bases from J, with 15 bases in between. In germline, CDR1 is SGHVS, CDR2 FQNEAQ. This CDR3 has 16 residues. CDR3 nucleotides: TGTGCCAGCAGCTTAGCGAGGGGCAGGGGAGGTCAGCCCCAGCATTTT. The encoded protein is CASSLARGRGGQPQHF.

Turning to this clone: At the DNA level, this CDR3 is encoded by other sequences in the same sample as well. The CDR3 region has the DNA TGCAGCGTTGAAGTGACAGGGGGGAATCAGCCCCAGCATTTT. This encodes CSVEVTGGNQPQHF. The V gene is TRBV29-1, the J gene TRBJ1-5, with 9 bases lining up with TRBD1. The ends lost 1 base at V and 4 bases at J; junction bases unmatched: 2. The CDR3 is 14 amino acids. From germline, CDR1 is SQVTM and CDR2 ANQGSEA.

The gene calls are TRBV27 and TRBJ2-7, with D possibly being TRBD1 or TRBD2 (5 bases each). The CDR3 contains 16 residues. With 0 bases removed from V and 0 bases from J, the gap between germline ends came to 12 bases. The germline V gene has CDR1 MNHEY and CDR2 SMNVEV (reference sequence). Written as DNA, the CDR3 is TGTGCCAGCAGTTTATCCTCGGGGCCGATCTCCTACGAGCAGTACTTC. Its translation is CASSLSSGPISYEQYF.

This clone was seen just once. The chain employs TRBV7-8 and TRBJ2-7; 7 bases fit TRBD2. Germline CDR1 and CDR2: SGHVS and FQNEAQ. The CDR3 is 16 residues long. V shed 5 bases, J shed 0 bases, and the junction held 10 bases outside the gene matches. CDR3 sequence: CASSPLAGLNSYEQYF. In DNA, the CDR3 is TGTGCCAGCAGCCCGTTAGCGGGCCTGAACTCCTACGAGCAGTACTTC.

The chain has TRBV27 and TRBJ2-7; 7 bases align to TRBD2. J was trimmed by 4 bases and V by 3 bases; bases with no gene match: 9. Germline loops: CDR1 MNHEY, CDR2 SMNVEV (reference sequence). The CDR3 covers 15 residues. In DNA form, the CDR3 reads TGTGCCAGCAGTTTTGGGCTGCGGGGGAAGTACGAGCAGTACTTC. It is translated as CASSFGLRGKYEQYF.

This clone was recorded only once. The junction departs from the called germline gene at one end, perhaps through a read error. V and J are TRBV28 and TRBJ2-5; TRBD1 aligns across 8 bases. The CDR3 contains 14 residues. Per the germline V gene, CDR1 is MDHEN and CDR2 is SYDVKM. The CDR3 nucleotides read TGTGCCAGCAGTTCGGACAGGGAGGTTGAGAACCAGTACTTC. Encoded protein: CASSSDREVENQYF.

This clone was recorded only once. V gene TRBV10-3 combines with J gene TRBJ1-2; 7 bases match TRBD1. V lost 4 bases and J lost 5; bases outside the gene matches: 7. The CDR3 contains 14 residues. Germline CDR1 is ENHRY and CDR2 is SYGVKD. CDR3 nucleotide sequence: TGTGCCATCAGTGTAGGGGGACAGCAATATGGCTACACCTTC. It codes for CAISVGGQQYGYTF.

The chain recombines TRBV5-1 with TRBJ2-7, with D possibly matching TRBD2 (6 bases). The V and J ends lost 4 bases and 2 bases respectively, with 22 bases between them. The CDR3 length is 17 residues. Per the germline V gene, CDR1 is SGHRS and CDR2 is YFSETQ. The CDR3 DNA reads TGCGCCAGCAGCCCAGGGCTCGTGGAGGGTCTAACCTACGAGCAGTACTTC. It codes for CASSPGLVEGLTYEQYF.